This T cell receptor (beta chain) was captured in a study of blood T cells in healthy people across ages. Study conclusions and caveats: CMV infection status of these donors was not known. Significant beta diversity loss was already apparent by age approximately 42, declining roughly linearly.

It was with a sample-barcoded 5' primer and a J-beta primer mix that a second PCR of roughly 6 to 11 cycles was run. TCRdb fed the 5' RACE reads into MiXCR, producing one record per CDR3 protein. The table has 890,000 or so distinct CDR3 sequences, under 80% seen once. Germline V gives CDR1 LGHNA, CDR2 YSLEER. CDR3 size: 17 residues. The ends were cut back, 4 bases at V and 4 bases at J, with 19 bases in the middle. With respect to this clonotype: Its antigen is not known.

The source material was blood. This clonotype was sampled from a young man in good health. The chain employs TRBV4-3 and TRBJ2-2; a possible D gene is TRBD2 (7 bases). The CDR3 sequence is CASSRAVRGGSTGELFF. The CDR3 nucleotides read TGCGCCAGCAGCCGGGCCGTGAGGGGGGGAAGCACCGGGGAGCTGTTTTTT.